Listed below are T cell receptor beta chains from one sample, sequenced in a study of blood T cell repertoires in COVID-19. Only in-frame clones appear in the TCRdb table, and some are missing; sequencing was by immunoSEQ multiplex PCR. This table holds about 64,000 clones, roughly 75% found once. Material for sequencing was peripheral blood. The receptors stem from a man aged 55 to 69 with COVID-19, enrolled during active disease. CDR3s include the opening cysteine and the closing phenylalanine or tryptophan. The D gene is left open where the match is weak. Clone sizes are given selectively: once, few, many, or a class where the clone is expanded.

d_call: .; v_call: TRBV5-1; j_call: TRBJ2-7; clone_size: .; cdr3_nt: TGCGCCAGCAGCGAGACTCCTTCGGAGGTGAACGAGCAGTACTTC; cdr3_aa: CASSETPSEVNEQYF
d_call: TRBD2; v_call: TRBV6-2/TRBV6-3; j_call: TRBJ2-3; clone_size: many; cdr3_nt: TGTGCCAGCAGTTACTCGCGGGAGGGGGGCACAGATACGCAGTATTTT; cdr3_aa: CASSYSREGGTDTQYF
d_call: TRBD1; v_call: TRBV5-1; j_call: TRBJ2-3; clone_size: .; cdr3_nt: TGCGCCAGCAGCCCGGACAGGGGGCGGACAGATACGCAGTATTTT; cdr3_aa: CASSPDRGRTDTQYF
d_call: .; v_call: TRBV6-5; j_call: TRBJ2-7; clone_size: .; cdr3_nt: TGTGCCAGCAGTTACAAGGGGCAGGGGTACCACGAGCAGTACTTC; cdr3_aa: CASSYKGQGYHEQYF
d_call: .; v_call: TRBV3-1/TRBV3-2; j_call: TRBJ2-3; clone_size: .; cdr3_nt: TGTGCCAGCAGCCGGTACGAATTGGGGGGGCGGAACACAGATACGCAGTATTTT; cdr3_aa: CASSRYELGGRNTDTQYF
d_call: .; v_call: TRBV5-1; j_call: TRBJ2-1; clone_size: .; cdr3_nt: TGCGCCAGCAGCTTGGACAGGGGACTTACGAATGAGCAGTTCTTC; cdr3_aa: CASSLDRGLTNEQFF
d_call: .; v_call: TRBV10-1; j_call: TRBJ2-5; clone_size: .; cdr3_nt: TGCGCCAGCAGTCCCGGGACTGAGGGGGAGACCCAGTACTTC; cdr3_aa: CASSPGTEGETQYF
d_call: TRBD2; v_call: TRBV7-2; j_call: TRBJ2-7; clone_size: once; cdr3_nt: TGTGCCAGCAGCTTATCTAGCGGGGGTTCCGCCTACGAGCAGTACTTC; cdr3_aa: CASSLSSGGSAYEQYF
d_call: .; v_call: TRBV3-1/TRBV3-2; j_call: TRBJ2-5; clone_size: .; cdr3_nt: TGTGCCAGCAGCCATTCCGGTCGGGGGACCCAGTACTTC; cdr3_aa: CASSHSGRGTQYF
d_call: TRBD2; v_call: TRBV20-1; j_call: TRBJ2-3; clone_size: .; cdr3_nt: TGCAGTGCTAGTTCTAGCGGGAGTGGAGATACGCAGTATTTT; cdr3_aa: CSASSSGSGDTQYF
d_call: .; v_call: TRBV5-4; j_call: TRBJ2-3; clone_size: once; cdr3_nt: TGTGCCAGCAGCTTGGAGGGACACTGGGGCGATACGCAGTATTTT; cdr3_aa: CASSLEGHWGDTQYF
d_call: TRBD2; v_call: TRBV24-1; j_call: TRBJ2-2; clone_size: once; cdr3_nt: TGTGCCACCAGTGTGCGACTAGCGGGAATGAACACCGGGGAGCTGTTTTTT; cdr3_aa: CATSVRLAGMNTGELFF
d_call: .; v_call: TRBV5-1; j_call: TRBJ2-6; clone_size: once; cdr3_nt: TGCGCCAGCAGCTTGGACACCTTCCTTTCTGGGGCCAACGTCCTGACTTTC; cdr3_aa: CASSLDTFLSGANVLTF
d_call: TRBD2; v_call: TRBV11-2; j_call: TRBJ2-5; clone_size: .; cdr3_nt: TGTGCCAGCAGTCTAGCGGGAACATTGGAGACCCAGTACTTC; cdr3_aa: CASSLAGTLETQYF
d_call: TRBD1; v_call: TRBV30; j_call: TRBJ2-7; clone_size: .; cdr3_nt: TGTGCCTGGAGCTACGCAGGGGGCGGCGAGCAGTACTTC; cdr3_aa: CAWSYAGGGEQYF
d_call: .; v_call: TRBV27; j_call: TRBJ1-1; clone_size: .; cdr3_nt: TGTGCCAGCAGCCCCCAGGGCACTGAAGCTTTCTTT; cdr3_aa: CASSPQGTEAFF
d_call: TRBD2; v_call: TRBV12-3/TRBV12-4; j_call: TRBJ2-1; clone_size: .; cdr3_nt: TGTGCCAGCGAAACTAGCGGTTACGAGCAGTTCTTC; cdr3_aa: CASETSGYEQFF
d_call: .; v_call: TRBV20-1; j_call: TRBJ1-1; clone_size: once; cdr3_nt: TGCAGTGCTAGATCCACAACGGGAGCTTTCTTT; cdr3_aa: CSARSTTGAFF
d_call: .; v_call: TRBV3-1/TRBV3-2; j_call: TRBJ2-3; clone_size: .; cdr3_nt: TGTGCCAGCAGCCCGATGCTCGGGGTCTACACAGATACGCAGTATTTT; cdr3_aa: CASSPMLGVYTDTQYF
d_call: .; v_call: TRBV2; j_call: TRBJ2-5; clone_size: .; cdr3_nt: TGTGCCAGCAGTCCGTACCAAGAGACCCAGTACTTC; cdr3_aa: CASSPYQETQYF
d_call: TRBD2; v_call: TRBV6-5; j_call: TRBJ2-1; clone_size: .; cdr3_nt: TGTGCCAGCAGCCGGACTAGCGGGAATGGACATGAGCAGTTCTTC; cdr3_aa: CASSRTSGNGHEQFF
d_call: .; v_call: TRBV11-2; j_call: TRBJ1-1; clone_size: .; cdr3_nt: TGTGCCAGCAGCTTAGATCGGTACGTTGAAGCTTTCTTT; cdr3_aa: CASSLDRYVEAFF
d_call: .; v_call: TRBV28; j_call: TRBJ2-1; clone_size: .; cdr3_nt: TGTGCCAGCACCACTTTCGCGCAGGGGAATGAGCAGTTCTTC; cdr3_aa: CASTTFAQGNEQFF
d_call: .; v_call: TRBV3-1/TRBV3-2; j_call: TRBJ2-7; clone_size: .; cdr3_nt: TGTGCCAGCAGCCTAGGGGCAGACTACGAGCAGTACTTC; cdr3_aa: CASSLGADYEQYF
d_call: .; v_call: TRBV7-6; j_call: TRBJ2-3; clone_size: .; cdr3_nt: TGTGCCAGCAGCTCGAGGATTAGCACAGATACGCAGTATTTT; cdr3_aa: CASSSRISTDTQYF
d_call: .; v_call: TRBV6-4; j_call: TRBJ1-4; clone_size: once; cdr3_nt: TGTGCCAGCACCAGGGAGGATGAAAAACTGTTTTTT; cdr3_aa: CASTREDEKLFF
d_call: TRBD1; v_call: TRBV24-1; j_call: TRBJ2-7; clone_size: .; cdr3_nt: TGTGCCACCAGTGATTGGGGACAGGGAGGCTACGAGCAGTACTTC; cdr3_aa: CATSDWGQGGYEQYF
d_call: .; v_call: TRBV19; j_call: TRBJ1-3; clone_size: .; cdr3_nt: TGTGCCACCGAGGACAGAATTGGGTCTGGAAACACCATATATTTT; cdr3_aa: CATEDRIGSGNTIYF
d_call: TRBD2; v_call: TRBV5-5; j_call: TRBJ2-4; clone_size: once; cdr3_nt: TGTGCCAGCAGCTCCCTAGCGGGGGGTGATCTAGCCAAAAACATTCAGTACTTC; cdr3_aa: CASSSLAGGDLAKNIQYF
d_call: TRBD2; v_call: TRBV10-3; j_call: TRBJ2-7; clone_size: .; cdr3_nt: TGTGCCACTAATAGCGGGAGACCTCCTGACGAGCAGTACTTC; cdr3_aa: CATNSGRPPDEQYF
d_call: TRBD2; v_call: TRBV7-7; j_call: TRBJ2-1; clone_size: .; cdr3_nt: TGTGCCAGCAGCTCGGGACTAGCGGGCTTTAATGAGCAGTTCTTC; cdr3_aa: CASSSGLAGFNEQFF
d_call: .; v_call: TRBV28; j_call: TRBJ1-2; clone_size: .; cdr3_nt: TGTGCCGTCGGGGGGTCCAGGCGTGGCTACACCTTC; cdr3_aa: CAVGGSRRGYTF
d_call: .; v_call: TRBV7-9; j_call: TRBJ1-2; clone_size: .; cdr3_nt: TGTGCCAGCAGCTTATCAAACACCCCTTATGGCTACACCTTC; cdr3_aa: CASSLSNTPYGYTF
d_call: .; v_call: TRBV6-5; j_call: TRBJ1-5; clone_size: few; cdr3_nt: TGTGCCAGCAGCCTCTTGGCCGATAGCAATCAGCCCCAGCATTTT; cdr3_aa: CASSLLADSNQPQHF
d_call: .; v_call: TRBV5-4; j_call: TRBJ2-3; clone_size: .; cdr3_nt: TGTGCCAGCAGCTTAAACTGGAGAGATACGCAGTATTTT; cdr3_aa: CASSLNWRDTQYF
d_call: TRBD2; v_call: TRBV15; j_call: TRBJ2-5; clone_size: .; cdr3_nt: TGTGCCACCAGCAGAGATTCCGGGAGGGGACAAGAGACCCAGTACTTC; cdr3_aa: CATSRDSGRGQETQYF
d_call: TRBD2; v_call: TRBV7-6; j_call: TRBJ2-3; clone_size: .; cdr3_nt: TGTGCCAGCAGCCCTGGACTAGCGGGACCCGGAGATACGCAGTATTTT; cdr3_aa: CASSPGLAGPGDTQYF
d_call: TRBD1; v_call: TRBV7-9; j_call: TRBJ1-1; clone_size: .; cdr3_nt: TGTGCCAGCAGCACTGACAGGGGGCTCGACACTGAAGCTTTCTTT; cdr3_aa: CASSTDRGLDTEAFF
d_call: .; v_call: TRBV7-7; j_call: TRBJ2-5; clone_size: .; cdr3_nt: TGTGCCAGCAGCCCTAGGTACTCGCAGCAGGAGACCCAGTACTTC; cdr3_aa: CASSPRYSQQETQYF
d_call: TRBD1; v_call: TRBV6-5; j_call: TRBJ1-2; clone_size: once; cdr3_nt: TGTGCCACCAAGGGGGCCAACTATGGCTACACCTTC; cdr3_aa: CATKGANYGYTF
d_call: TRBD1; v_call: TRBV5-1; j_call: TRBJ2-2; clone_size: .; cdr3_nt: TGCGCCAGCACTAATCGGGACAGGGACACCGGGGAGCTGTTTTTT; cdr3_aa: CASTNRDRDTGELFF
d_call: .; v_call: TRBV18; j_call: TRBJ1-5; clone_size: few; cdr3_nt: TGTGCCAGCTCAAGAACAGGAGACAATCAGCCCCAGCATTTT; cdr3_aa: CASSRTGDNQPQHF
d_call: .; v_call: TRBV29-1; j_call: TRBJ1-4; clone_size: .; cdr3_nt: TGCAGCGTTCCGGGTCAAAAACTGTTTTTT; cdr3_aa: CSVPGQKLFF